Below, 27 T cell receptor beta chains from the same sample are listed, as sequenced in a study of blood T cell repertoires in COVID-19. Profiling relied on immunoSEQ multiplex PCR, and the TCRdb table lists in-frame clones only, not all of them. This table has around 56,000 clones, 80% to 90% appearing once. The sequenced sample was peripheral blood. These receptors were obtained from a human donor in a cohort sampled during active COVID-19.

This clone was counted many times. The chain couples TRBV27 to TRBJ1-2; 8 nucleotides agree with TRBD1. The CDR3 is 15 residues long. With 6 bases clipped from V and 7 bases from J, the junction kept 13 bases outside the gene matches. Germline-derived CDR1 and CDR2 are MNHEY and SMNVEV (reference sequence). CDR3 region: CASRSSGGAGPGYTF. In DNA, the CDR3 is TGTGCCAGCAGGAGCTCAGGGGGCGCAGGTCCTGGCTACACCTTC.

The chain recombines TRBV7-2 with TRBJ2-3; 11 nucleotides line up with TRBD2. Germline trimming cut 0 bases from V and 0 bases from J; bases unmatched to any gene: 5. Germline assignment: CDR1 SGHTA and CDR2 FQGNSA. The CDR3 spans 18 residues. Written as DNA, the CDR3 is TGTGCCAGCAGCTTAGCCGTGACTAGCGGGGCTAGCACAGATACGCAGTATTTT. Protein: CASSLAVTSGASTDTQYF.

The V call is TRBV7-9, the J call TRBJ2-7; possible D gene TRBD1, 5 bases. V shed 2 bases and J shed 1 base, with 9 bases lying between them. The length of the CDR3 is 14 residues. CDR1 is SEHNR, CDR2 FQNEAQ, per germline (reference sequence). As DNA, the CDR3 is TGTGCCAGCAGCTTACAGGGCCCGTCCTACGAGCAGTACTTC. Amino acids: CASSLQGPSYEQYF.

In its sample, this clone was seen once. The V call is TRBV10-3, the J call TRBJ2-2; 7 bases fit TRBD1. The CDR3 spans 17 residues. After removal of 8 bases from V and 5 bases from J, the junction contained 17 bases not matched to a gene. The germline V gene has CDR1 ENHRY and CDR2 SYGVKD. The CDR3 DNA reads TGTGCCATCGCGGACTTTAAGACAGGGTTGCGTACCGGGGAGCTGTTTTTT. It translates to CAIADFKTGLRTGELFF.

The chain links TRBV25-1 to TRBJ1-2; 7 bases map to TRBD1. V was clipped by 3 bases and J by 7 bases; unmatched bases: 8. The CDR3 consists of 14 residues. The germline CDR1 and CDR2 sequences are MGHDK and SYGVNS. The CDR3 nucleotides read TGTGCCAGCAGTGACGACAGGGTGTCGGGTGGCTACACCTTC. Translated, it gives CASSDDRVSGGYTF.

CDR3 amino acids: CASSAGLGYTF. The CDR3 DNA sequence: TGTGCCAGCAGTGCAGGGTTGGGCTACACCTTC. The V call is TRBV25-1, the J call TRBJ1-2, with D possibly matching TRBD1 (5 bases). The germline V and J ends were trimmed by 4 bases and 8 bases, with 8 bases remaining between them. The CDR3 is 11 residues long. CDR1 MGHDK and CDR2 SYGVNS come from the germline V gene.

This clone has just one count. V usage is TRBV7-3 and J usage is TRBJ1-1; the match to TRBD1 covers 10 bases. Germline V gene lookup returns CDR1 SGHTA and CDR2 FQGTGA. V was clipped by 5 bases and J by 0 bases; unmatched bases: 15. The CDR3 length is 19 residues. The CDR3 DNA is TGTGCCAGCAGCCCAAAAACCGGACAGGGGGGTGAGTTGAACACTGAAGCTTTCTTT. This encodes CASSPKTGQGGELNTEAFF.

The CDR3 reads CASSLLGGGNNEQFF. CDR3 DNA sequence: TGTGCCAGCAGCTTACTCGGGGGGGGAAACAATGAGCAGTTCTTC. This chain joins TRBV7-2 and TRBJ2-1, with 8 bases matching TRBD2. From germline, CDR1 is SGHTA and CDR2 FQGNSA. J was trimmed by 5 bases and V by 2 bases; bases with no gene match: 5. The CDR3 runs to 15 residues.

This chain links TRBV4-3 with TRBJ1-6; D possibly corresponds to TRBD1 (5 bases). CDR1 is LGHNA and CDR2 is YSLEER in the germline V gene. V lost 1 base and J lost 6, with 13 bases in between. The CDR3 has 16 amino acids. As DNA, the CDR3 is TGCGCCAGCAGCCAAGGTGCAGGTAGGGGTAATTCACCCCTCCACTTT. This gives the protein CASSQGAGRGNSPLHF.

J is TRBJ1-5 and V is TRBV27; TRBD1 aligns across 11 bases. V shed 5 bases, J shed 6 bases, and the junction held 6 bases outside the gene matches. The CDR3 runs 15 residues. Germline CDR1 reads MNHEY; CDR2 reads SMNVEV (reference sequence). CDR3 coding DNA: TGTGCCAGCAGTGGACAGGGGGCGAGGGGTCAGCCCCAGCATTTT. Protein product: CASSGQGARGQPQHF.

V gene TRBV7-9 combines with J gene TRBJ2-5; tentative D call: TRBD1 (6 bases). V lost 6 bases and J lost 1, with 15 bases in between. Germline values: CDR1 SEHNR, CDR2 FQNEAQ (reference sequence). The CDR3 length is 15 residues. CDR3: CASSRQTGIQETQYF. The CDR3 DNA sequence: TGTGCCAGCAGTCGACAGACAGGCATCCAAGAGACCCAGTACTTC.

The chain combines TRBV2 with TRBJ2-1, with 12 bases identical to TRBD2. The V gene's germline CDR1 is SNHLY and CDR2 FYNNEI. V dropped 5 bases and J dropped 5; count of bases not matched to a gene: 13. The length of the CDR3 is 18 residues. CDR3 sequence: CASSPIWLAGGTDNEQFF. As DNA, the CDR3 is TGTGCCAGCAGTCCCATATGGCTAGCGGGGGGGACCGACAATGAGCAGTTCTTC.

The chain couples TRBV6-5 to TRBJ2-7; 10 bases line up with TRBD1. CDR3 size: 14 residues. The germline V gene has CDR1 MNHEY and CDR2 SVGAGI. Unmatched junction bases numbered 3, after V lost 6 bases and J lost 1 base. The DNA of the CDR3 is TGTGCCAGCAGCGGGACAGGGGCGTCCTACGAGCAGTACTTC. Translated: CASSGTGASYEQYF.

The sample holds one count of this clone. The CDR3 DNA reads TGTGCCAGCAGCCAAGGAGCCCCATTCGGGGGACCTCAGGGAAATACGCAGTATTTT. It translates to CASSQGAPFGGPQGNTQYF. The rearrangement joins TRBV3-1 (or the pseudogene TRBV3-2) to TRBJ2-3; the D gene is possibly TRBD2 (6 bases). The CDR3 sequence is 19 residues long. The V end lost 1 base, the J end lost 7 bases, and 27 bases lay between the germline ends. From germline, CDR1 is LGHDT and CDR2 YNNKEL (reference sequence).

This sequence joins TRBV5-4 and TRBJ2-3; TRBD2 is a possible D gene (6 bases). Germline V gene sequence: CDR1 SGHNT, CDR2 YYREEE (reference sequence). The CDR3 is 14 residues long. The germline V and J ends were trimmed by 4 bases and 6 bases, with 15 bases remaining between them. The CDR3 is CASSLMTSGDTQYF. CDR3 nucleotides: TGTGCCAGCAGCCTCATGACTAGTGGGGATACGCAGTATTTT.

The CDR3 region has the DNA TGTGCCTCCCTGGGACTGACCTACGAGCAGTACTTC. This encodes CASLGLTYEQYF. The chain recombines TRBV27 with TRBJ2-7; TRBD2 is a possible D gene (6 bases). The germline V and J ends were trimmed by 11 bases and 2 bases, with 13 bases remaining between them. Per germline, CDR1 MNHEY and CDR2 SMNVEV (reference sequence). The CDR3 loop spans 12 amino acids.

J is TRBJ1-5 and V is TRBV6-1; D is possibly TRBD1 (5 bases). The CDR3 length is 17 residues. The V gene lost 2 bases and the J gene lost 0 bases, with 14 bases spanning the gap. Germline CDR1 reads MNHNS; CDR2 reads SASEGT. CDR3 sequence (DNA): TGTGCCAGCAGTGAATATGGGGGGATGGGTAGCAATCAGCCCCAGCATTTT. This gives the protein CASSEYGGMGSNQPQHF.

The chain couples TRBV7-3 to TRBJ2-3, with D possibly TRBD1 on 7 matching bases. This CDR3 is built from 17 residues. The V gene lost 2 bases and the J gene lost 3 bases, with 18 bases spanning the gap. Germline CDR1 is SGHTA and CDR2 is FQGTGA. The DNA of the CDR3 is TGTGCCAGCAGCTTATTAGGAGGGACAGCTGGGACAGATACGCAGTATTTT. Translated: CASSLLGGTAGTDTQYF.

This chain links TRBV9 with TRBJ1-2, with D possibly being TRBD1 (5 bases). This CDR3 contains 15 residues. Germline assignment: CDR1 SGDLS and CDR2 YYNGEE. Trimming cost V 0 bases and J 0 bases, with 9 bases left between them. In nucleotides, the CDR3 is TGTGCCAGCAGCGTAGTCCCACAGGCTAACTATGGCTACACCTTC. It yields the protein CASSVVPQANYGYTF.

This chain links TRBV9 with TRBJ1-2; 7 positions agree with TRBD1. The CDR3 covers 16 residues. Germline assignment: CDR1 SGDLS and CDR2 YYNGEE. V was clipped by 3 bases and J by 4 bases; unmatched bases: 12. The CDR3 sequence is CASSAQTGKNIYGYTF. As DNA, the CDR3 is TGTGCCAGCAGCGCCCAGACAGGGAAAAACATCTATGGCTACACCTTC.

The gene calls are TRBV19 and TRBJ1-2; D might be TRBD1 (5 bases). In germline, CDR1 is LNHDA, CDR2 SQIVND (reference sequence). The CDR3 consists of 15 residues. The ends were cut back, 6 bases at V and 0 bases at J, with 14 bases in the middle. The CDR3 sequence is CASSSNRQSNYGYTF. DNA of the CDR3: TGTGCCAGTAGCTCAAACCGACAGTCTAACTATGGCTACACCTTC.

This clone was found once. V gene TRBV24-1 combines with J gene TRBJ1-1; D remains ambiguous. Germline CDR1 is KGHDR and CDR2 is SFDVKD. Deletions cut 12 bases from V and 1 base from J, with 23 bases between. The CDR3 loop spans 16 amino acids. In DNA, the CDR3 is TGTGCCTCCCCTTTAGAGGGTCCGCTATGGAACACTGAAGCTTTCTTT. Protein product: CASPLEGPLWNTEAFF.

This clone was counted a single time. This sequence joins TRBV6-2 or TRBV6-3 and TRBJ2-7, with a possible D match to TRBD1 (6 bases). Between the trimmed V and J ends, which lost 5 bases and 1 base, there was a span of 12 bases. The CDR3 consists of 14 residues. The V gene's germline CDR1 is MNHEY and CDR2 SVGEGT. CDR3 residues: CASSQDSASYEQYF. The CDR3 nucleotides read TGTGCCAGCAGTCAGGACAGCGCTTCCTACGAGCAGTACTTC.

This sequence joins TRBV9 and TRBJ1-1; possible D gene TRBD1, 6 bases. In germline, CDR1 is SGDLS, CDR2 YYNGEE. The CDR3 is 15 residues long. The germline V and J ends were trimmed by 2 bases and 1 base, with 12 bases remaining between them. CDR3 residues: CASSVKTGANTEAFF. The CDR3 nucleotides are TGTGCCAGCAGCGTGAAGACAGGCGCGAACACTGAAGCTTTCTTT.

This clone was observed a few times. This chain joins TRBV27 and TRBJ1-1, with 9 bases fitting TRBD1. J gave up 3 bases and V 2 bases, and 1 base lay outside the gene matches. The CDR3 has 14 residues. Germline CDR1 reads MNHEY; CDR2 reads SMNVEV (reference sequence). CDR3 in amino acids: CASSLGDRDTEAFF. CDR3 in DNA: TGTGCCAGCAGTTTAGGGGACAGGGACACTGAAGCTTTCTTT.

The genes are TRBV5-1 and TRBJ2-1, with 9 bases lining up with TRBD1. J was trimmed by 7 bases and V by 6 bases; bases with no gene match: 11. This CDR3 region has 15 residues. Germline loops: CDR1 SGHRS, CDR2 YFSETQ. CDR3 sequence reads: CASKEIQGAWNEQFF. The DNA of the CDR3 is TGCGCCAGCAAAGAAATACAGGGGGCATGGAATGAGCAGTTCTTC.

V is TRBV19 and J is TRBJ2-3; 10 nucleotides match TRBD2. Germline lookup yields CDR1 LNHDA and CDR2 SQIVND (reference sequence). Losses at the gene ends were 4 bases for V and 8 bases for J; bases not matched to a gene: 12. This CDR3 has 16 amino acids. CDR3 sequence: CASSNLAGEVVGTQYF. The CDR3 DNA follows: TGTGCCAGTAGTAACCTAGCGGGGGAAGTCGTAGGTACGCAGTATTTT. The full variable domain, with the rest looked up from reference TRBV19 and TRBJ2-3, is DGGITQSPKYLFRKEGQNVTLSCEQNLNHDAMYWYRQDPGQGLRLIYYSQIVNDFQKGDIAEGYSVSREKKESFPLTVTSAQKNPTAFYLCASSNLAGEVVGTQYFGPGTRLTVL.